This T cell receptor (beta chain) was recovered during a study of response to subunit inactivated influenza vaccine. The CDR3 consists of 16 residues. Trimming removed 5 bases from V and 2 bases from J, with 19 bases in between. The germline CDR1 and CDR2 sequences are MDHEN and SYDVKM. TCRdb itself ran the RT-PCR reads through MiXCR, one entry per CDR3 protein. The repertoire holds some 150,000 distinct CDR3 sequences, about 12% seen once, with roughly 29% in the top ten. Findings and limits, study-wide: Seasonal influenza vaccination, on each occasion, was suggested by the authors to recruit few new T cells.

This clonotype was recorded a few times. Its antigen is as yet unknown. The same sample was also used in a study of T cells expressing NK-cell markers. That report notes: 5'RACE template switching with UMIs generated TCR beta cDNA. Cells sorted as CD3+CD56+NKG2C+, CD3+CD56+NKG2C- and CD3+CD56-NKG2C+ T cells supplied the TCR beta repertoires. Seropositivity for HCMV was found in seven of the eight sequenced donors, with one seronegative. Of the CD8+ T cell pool in several donors, roughly 1.0-8% was accounted for by dominant NKG2C+ clonotypes.

V is TRBV28 and J is TRBJ2-7; D is possibly TRBD1 (6 bases). This TCR came from a man in his forties or fifties who received an inactivated influenza vaccine. Sequencing used CD8+ T cells sorted from PBMCs, obtained roughly 12 days after vaccination. The CDR3 nucleotides read TGTGCCAGCAGTCCTAGTTCCCGTACAGGGCCCTACGAGCAGTACTTC. Translated, it gives CASSPSSRTGPYEQYF.